This T cell receptor beta chain was profiled in a study of OX40 agonist ivuxolimab in advanced cancers. Study details: Patients with hepatocellular carcinoma, melanoma, renal cell or head and neck cancer made up the dose-escalation patients.

V lost 1 base, J lost 14 bases, and 11 bases lay in between. Germline V gives CDR1 SGHDN, CDR2 FVKESK. The CDR3 runs to 12 residues. TCRdb keeps only in-frame clones here, not all; method: immunoSEQ multiplex PCR. The data show 40,000 to 60,000 clones, around 84% seen once. This clonotype was obtained from an adult with an advanced solid tumor such as melanoma, head and neck, liver or kidney cancer. V is TRBV14 and J is TRBJ1-4; D not certain. The source was CD4+ or CD8+ T cells sorted from blood, collected in a trial of the OX40 agonist ivuxolimab. Here the CDR3 DNA reads TGTGCCAGCAGCCAAGGAGGGTCAACGCTGTTTTTT. This codes for CASSQGGSTLFF.